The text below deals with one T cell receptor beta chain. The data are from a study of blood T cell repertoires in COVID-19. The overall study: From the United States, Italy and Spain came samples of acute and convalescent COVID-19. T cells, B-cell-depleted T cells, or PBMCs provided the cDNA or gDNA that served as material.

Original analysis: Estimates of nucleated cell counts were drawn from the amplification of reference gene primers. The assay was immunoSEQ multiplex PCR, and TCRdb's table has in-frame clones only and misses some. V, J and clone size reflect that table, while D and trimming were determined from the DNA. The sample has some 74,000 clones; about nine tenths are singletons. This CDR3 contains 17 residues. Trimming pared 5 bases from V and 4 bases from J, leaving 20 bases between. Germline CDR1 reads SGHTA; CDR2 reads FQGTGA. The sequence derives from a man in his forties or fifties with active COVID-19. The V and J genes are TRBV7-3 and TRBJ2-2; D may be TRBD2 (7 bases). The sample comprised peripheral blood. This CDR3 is CASSPWGGQGTTGELFF. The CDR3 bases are TGTGCCAGCAGCCCATGGGGGGGGCAGGGGACCACCGGGGAGCTGTTTTTT.